This T cell receptor (beta chain) was profiled in a study of T cells in Graves' hyperthyroidism and ophthalmopathy. The CDR3 regions of TCR beta were amplified from RNA transcripts. The HTBI primer set served for first-round RT-PCR of the TCR CDR3. TCRdb independently ran MiXCR on the multiplex PCR reads; one entry per CDR3 protein. The sample has around 290,000 distinct CDR3 sequences; roughly an eighth are singletons. Subjects aged 18 to 65 presented with newly diagnosed hyperthyroidism of less than 2 months' duration. This clonotype was counted many times. Unmatched junction bases numbered 6, after V lost 2 bases and J lost 8 bases. This CDR3 is built from 14 residues. CDR1 and CDR2 (germline): SEHNR, FQNEAQ (reference sequence).

The chain uses TRBV7-9 and TRBJ1-2; 9 bases agree with TRBD1. The specimen was blood. The sequence derives from a woman between 35 and 50 years old with Graves' hyperthyroidism. CDR3 bases: TGTGCCAGCAGCTTAAGGGACAGGGTCGAAGGCTACACCTTC. Encoded protein: CASSLRDRVEGYTF. The full variable domain, completed using reference TRBV7-9 and TRBJ1-2, is DTGVSQNPRHKITKRGQNVTFRCDPISEHNRLYWYRQTLGQGPEFLTYFQNEAQLEKSRLLSDRFSAERPKGSFSTLEIQRTEQGDSAMYLCASSLRDRVEGYTFGSGTRLTVV.